One sample yielded the 17 T cell receptor beta chains listed below, sequenced in a study of beta chain features in type 1 diabetes. Every isolated RNA sample was fully reverse transcribed, so sequencing captured expressed TCRB transcripts. Repertoires were generated with immunoSEQ multiplex PCR, while TCRdb's copy carries only in-frame clones and drops some. The table shows under 300,000 clones, with 7% to 9% occurring only once. The sample comprised central memory CD4+ T cells from blood. The receptors originated from a woman in her late teens or twenties in good health.

This clone was counted only a few times. V gene TRBV30 combines with J gene TRBJ1-3; D remains ambiguous. V was cut by 7 bases and J by 0 bases, with 16 bases left in between. The CDR3 spans 15 residues. CDR1 is GTSNPN and CDR2 is SVGIG in the germline V gene (reference sequence). The CDR3, as DNA: TGTGCCTCGGCCAAGGTGGGGTTCTCTGGAAACACCATATATTTT. This encodes CASAKVGFSGNTIYF.

J is TRBJ1-6 and V is TRBV7-6; weak D call: TRBD1 (6 bases). The V gene's germline CDR1 is SGHVS and CDR2 FNYEAQ. Trimming pared 5 bases from V and 8 bases from J, leaving 16 bases between. The CDR3 is 15 residues long. CDR3 sequence reads: CASSARDNLDSPLHF. The CDR3 DNA is TGTGCCAGCAGCGCCCGGGACAACCTTGATTCACCCCTCCACTTT.

This clone was seen a handful of times. The chain links TRBV20-1 to TRBJ2-5; D is unresolved. In germline, CDR1 is DFQATT, CDR2 SNEGSKA (reference sequence). This CDR3 contains 11 residues. CDR3 residues: CSCLKEETQYF. The CDR3 coding sequence is TGCAGCTGTCTGAAGGAAGAGACCCAGTACTTC.

In its sample, this clone was seen a few times. The chain uses TRBV9 and TRBJ2-1, with D tentatively TRBD1 (5 bases). Germline CDR1 and CDR2: SGDLS and YYNGEE. Trimming took off 0 bases at V and 1 base at J, with 11 bases between the two ends. CDR3 length equals 16 residues. For the CDR3, the DNA is TGTGCCAGCAGCGTAGGGGGCCAATGGTCCTACAATGAGCAGTTCTTC. As protein: CASSVGGQWSYNEQFF.

This clone was counted many times. V gene TRBV5-6 combines with J gene TRBJ2-4; D is unresolved. With 2 bases removed from V and 9 bases from J, the gap between germline ends came to 15 bases. This CDR3 has 14 amino acids. The germline V gene has CDR1 SGHDT and CDR2 YYEEEE. The CDR3 nucleotides are TGTGCCAGCAGCTTTCAAACGATGGGCGGCATTCAGTACTTC. Translated, it gives CASSFQTMGGIQYF.

This clone was observed a handful of times. The CDR3 DNA sequence: TGTGCCAGCAGTGAATCAGGCCTCATGCGGTTCTTC. Translation gives CASSESGLMRFF. This chain links TRBV2 with TRBJ2-1; D gene ambiguous. Germline V CDR1 and CDR2: SNHLY, FYNNEI. V gave up 2 bases and J gave up 15 bases, with 14 bases separating them. There are 12 residues in the CDR3.

This clone was counted only a few times. This sequence joins TRBV29-1 and TRBJ1-5, with D tentatively TRBD1 (5 bases). Germline V gives CDR1 SQVTM, CDR2 ANQGSEA. Trimming removed 5 bases from V and 6 bases from J, with 11 bases in between. This CDR3 spans 12 amino acids. The CDR3 DNA is TGCAGCGTTTCAGGGTCTGGTCAGCCCCAGCATTTT. Protein product: CSVSGSGQPQHF.

This clone was picked up a small number of times. The gene calls are TRBV5-1 and TRBJ2-3, with D uncertain. The CDR3 covers 12 residues. V was clipped by 6 bases and J by 2 bases, with 7 bases between them. CDR1 is SGHRS, CDR2 YFSETQ, per germline. DNA for the CDR3: TGCGCCAGCAAAAAGGACACAGATACGCAGTATTTT. This translates into CASKKDTDTQYF.

V is TRBV7-2 and J is TRBJ2-7; D may be TRBD1 (5 bases). Germline-derived CDR1 and CDR2 are SGHTA and FQGNSA. The CDR3 extends over 13 amino acids. V was clipped by 6 bases and J by 0 bases, with 9 bases between them. The CDR3 DNA follows: TGTGCCAGCAGGCGACAGACCTCCTACGAGCAGTACTTC. Translated: CASRRQTSYEQYF.

The table lists this clone with a few counts. This rearrangement joins TRBV7-3 to TRBJ1-5; D unclear. The CDR3 runs to 14 residues. The germline V gene encodes CDR1 SGHTA and CDR2 FQGTGA. V lost 2 bases to trimming and J lost 11 bases, with 16 bases between them. The CDR3 bases are TGTGCCAGCAGCTTATGGGCAGGCTTCCCGGCCCAGCATTTT. Its protein is CASSLWAGFPAQHF.

This clone has a handful of counts. The rearrangement links TRBV7-2 to TRBJ2-1, with 8 bases fitting TRBD2. CDR3 length: 14 residues. V was pared by 5 bases and J by 4 bases, with 4 bases of the junction left unmatched. Per the germline V gene, CDR1 is SGHTA and CDR2 is FQGNSA. The CDR3: CASSQTSVYNEQFF. CDR3 sequence (DNA): TGTGCCAGCAGCCAGACTAGCGTATACAATGAGCAGTTCTTC.

This clone has a handful of counts. The chain employs TRBV28 and TRBJ1-3; D uncertain. V was shortened by 1 base and J by 4 bases, with 8 bases between the two germline ends. Germline V gene sequence: CDR1 MDHEN, CDR2 SYDVKM. This CDR3 has 14 residues. CDR3 sequence (DNA): TGTGCCAGCAGTTTATCTCCTCGCGGAAACACCATATATTTT. Its translation is CASSLSPRGNTIYF.

This clone came up a few times. This chain connects TRBV6-4 to TRBJ2-3, with D possibly TRBD2 on 6 matching bases. Per the germline V gene, CDR1 is MRHNA and CDR2 is SNTAGT. The CDR3 is made up of 16 amino acids. Trimming shortened V by 6 bases and J by 2 bases, and 18 bases separated the two germline ends. The CDR3 protein is CASSHLGGVATDTQYF. The CDR3 nucleotides read TGTGCCAGCAGCCACCTGGGCGGGGTCGCCACAGATACGCAGTATTTT.

This clone occurred many times. This sequence joins TRBV2 and TRBJ1-2; D gene ambiguous. The V end was cut by 8 bases, the J end by 3 bases, with 10 bases between. Germline CDR1 SNHLY, CDR2 FYNNEI. CDR3 size: 12 residues. CDR3 nucleotide sequence: TGTGCCAGCCCCATCGGGGACTATGGCTACACCTTC. Translated: CASPIGDYGYTF.

J is TRBJ2-2 and V is TRBV30; the D is unclear. Germline V CDR1 and CDR2: GTSNPN, SVGIG (reference sequence). V lost 1 base, J lost 2 bases, and 14 bases lay in between. The CDR3 runs 16 residues. The CDR3 nucleotides are TGTGCCTGGAGTGGGCTGGCAGGCCTCAACACCGGGGAGCTGTTTTTT. As protein: CAWSGLAGLNTGELFF.

The chain recombines TRBV28 with TRBJ2-6; 10 bases align to TRBD1. CDR1 and CDR2 from the germline V gene are MDHEN and SYDVKM. This CDR3 has 17 amino acids. Trimming took 6 bases from V and 1 from J; bases not matched to a gene: 6. The CDR3 is CASRTGTGVSGANVLTF. In nucleotides, the CDR3 is TGTGCCAGCAGGACCGGGACAGGGGTTTCTGGGGCCAACGTCCTGACTTTC.

This clone was detected a few times. In the same sample, other DNA sequences code for this CDR3. V and J are TRBV18 and TRBJ2-3; no clear D gene. The CDR3 contains 13 residues. Germline V gives CDR1 KGHSH, CDR2 LQKENI. V gave up 3 bases and J gave up 0 bases, with 4 bases separating them. The chain's CDR3 is CASSPGSTDTQYF. The CDR3 DNA sequence: TGTGCCAGCTCACCGGGTAGCACAGATACGCAGTATTTT.